The 23 T cell receptor beta chains below come from one sample, sequenced in a study of Ad26.COV2.S vaccination and SARS-CoV-2 variants. The treatment here: over 15 received Ad26.COV2.S at low or high dose, single or two shots; about 5 received placebo; per-sample allocation not given. Each sample was drawn 63 days after the first injection (of vaccine or placebo). Only in-frame clones appear in the TCRdb table, and some are missing; sequencing was by immunoSEQ multiplex PCR. The repertoire holds over 400,000 clones, with 75% to 90% as singletons. The sequencing here drew on peripheral blood, taken in a trial of Ad26.COV2.S vaccine versus placebo. These receptors were obtained from a person aged 18-60 years who received the Ad26.COV2.S COVID-19 vaccine or a placebo.

This clone was detected once. The chain is built from TRBV2 and TRBJ2-1, with 8 bases aligning to TRBD2. CDR1 SNHLY and CDR2 FYNNEI come from the germline V gene. The CDR3 totals 16 residues. The V segment lost 8 bases and the J segment 9 bases; nucleotides outside the gene matches: 18. The CDR3 DNA follows: TGTGCCAGCCTTCGGGATGGAGCGGGAGTCGGGGCTGAGCAGTTCTTC. It is translated as CASLRDGAGVGAEQFF.

V gene TRBV11-3 combines with J gene TRBJ2-7; D might be TRBD1 (5 bases). Trimming left V 0 bases short and J 2 bases short, with 14 bases between. Germline CDR1 SGHNT, CDR2 YENEEA. This CDR3 comprises 16 residues. Written as DNA, the CDR3 is TGTGCCAGCAGCTTAGAAAAGGGGCCTGGCCCCTACGAGCAGTACTTC. Translating gives CASSLEKGPGPYEQYF.

The chain carries TRBV6-5 and TRBJ1-1; D is ambiguous. The CDR3 sequence is 13 residues long. Trimming took 7 bases from V and 4 from J, leaving 13 bases between them. The germline CDR1 and CDR2 sequences are MNHEY and SVGAGI. CDR3 in DNA: TGTGCCAGCACCGCCCAAGATTTCACTGAAGCTTTCTTT. Translated: CASTAQDFTEAFF.

This clone appeared a single time. The chain uses TRBV18 and TRBJ2-1; D call uncertain. CDR1 and CDR2 (germline): KGHSH, LQKENI. V dropped 2 bases and J dropped 8 bases, with 16 bases sitting between them. This CDR3 is built from 15 residues. CDR3 bases: TGTGCCAGCTCACCATCCCGGATTCCAGTCGATGAGCAGTTCTTC. Its protein product is CASSPSRIPVDEQFF.

Points on this clone: Other DNA sequences from this sample encode an identical CDR3 as well. The chain uses TRBV18 and TRBJ2-5; D remains unclear. This CDR3 spans 12 amino acids. Germline V gene lookup returns CDR1 KGHSH and CDR2 LQKENI. The ends were cut back, 0 bases at V and 5 bases at J, with 4 bases in the middle. The DNA of the CDR3 is TGTGCCAGCTCACCACCGGGCGAGACCCAGTACTTC. It encodes CASSPPGETQYF.

The chain has TRBV20-1 and TRBJ1-5, with D possibly matching TRBD1 (5 bases). V lost 3 bases to trimming and J lost 15 bases, with 15 bases between them. From germline, CDR1 is DFQATT and CDR2 SNEGSKA (reference sequence). The CDR3 totals 11 residues. The CDR3, as DNA: TGCAGTGCTAGGTTTGGGGACCTTTGGCATTTT. Its protein product is CSARFGDLWHF.

For the CDR3, the DNA is TGTGCCAGCTCGTTGGCAGGGATTAACACTGAAGCTTTCTTT. Protein sequence: CASSLAGINTEAFF. This chain connects TRBV7-3 to TRBJ1-1; a weak D match, TRBD1 (5 bases). This CDR3 region has 14 residues. The V and J ends lost 8 bases and 2 bases respectively, with 15 bases between them. Germline values: CDR1 SGHTA, CDR2 FQGTGA.

The chain joins TRBV6-5 to TRBJ1-2; D remains unclear. In germline, CDR1 is MNHEY, CDR2 SVGAGI. With 5 bases removed from V and 4 bases from J, the gap between germline ends came to 8 bases. This CDR3 region has 12 residues. CDR3 region: CASSREAYGYTF. The CDR3 coding sequence is TGTGCCAGCAGTCGTGAGGCCTATGGCTACACCTTC.

This clone was observed many times. The same CDR3 can be traced to other DNA sequences in this sample. The V gene is TRBV2, the J gene TRBJ2-5; D gene uncertain. Per the germline V gene, CDR1 is SNHLY and CDR2 is FYNNEI. The CDR3 is made up of 12 amino acids. The V gene lost 8 bases and the J gene lost 5 bases, with 12 bases spanning the gap. For the CDR3, the DNA is TGTGCCAGCCAAGGACCTGGCGAGACCCAGTACTTC. Protein sequence: CASQGPGETQYF.

The chain is built from TRBV7-9 and TRBJ2-6; no clear D. Germline V gene data show CDR1 as SEHNR and CDR2 as FQNEAQ (reference sequence). The CDR3 runs 15 residues. V was shortened by 5 bases and J by 4 bases, with 12 bases between the two germline ends. The CDR3 here is CASSRLGLGANVLTF. In DNA, the CDR3 is TGTGCCAGCAGCAGGTTGGGCTTGGGGGCCAACGTCCTGACTTTC. The whole variable domain, filled in from reference TRBV7-9 and TRBJ2-6, reads DTGVSQNPRHKITKRGQNVTFRCDPISEHNRLYWYRQTLGQGPEFLTYFQNEAQLEKSRLLSDRFSAERPKGSFSTLEIQRTEQGDSAMYLCASSRLGLGANVLTFGAGSRLTVL.

The V gene is TRBV29-1, the J gene TRBJ2-1; D perhaps matches TRBD2 (5 bases). With 6 bases removed from V and 2 bases from J, the gap between germline ends came to 11 bases. Germline assignment: CDR1 SQVTM and CDR2 ANQGSEA. The CDR3 length is 13 residues. CDR3 coding DNA: TGCAGCGTCTTGATCGGGGCCTACAATGAGCAGTTCTTC. It translates to CSVLIGAYNEQFF.

The chain joins TRBV20-1 to TRBJ2-1; possibly TRBD1 for D (6 bases). Germline CDR1 is DFQATT and CDR2 is SNEGSKA (reference sequence). V was clipped by 3 bases and J by 9 bases, with 21 bases between them. The CDR3 loop spans 15 amino acids. The CDR3: CSASSGAGSGVEQFF. The CDR3 nucleotides read TGCAGTGCTAGTTCAGGGGCAGGGTCCGGTGTTGAGCAGTTCTTC.

This chain uses TRBV18 with TRBJ2-2; D perhaps matches TRBD2 (5 bases). V was trimmed by 2 bases and J by 1 base, leaving 14 bases between them. The CDR3 is made up of 17 amino acids. Germline CDR1 KGHSH, CDR2 LQKENI. The DNA of the CDR3 is TGTGCCAGCTCACCAACTCTAGCAAGTTGGAACACCGGGGAGCTGTTTTTT. It is translated as CASSPTLASWNTGELFF.

In this sample, this clone turned up once. The chain joins TRBV25-1 to TRBJ2-3; D may be TRBD2 (6 bases). The CDR3 spans 14 residues. CDR1 is MGHDK and CDR2 is SYGVNS in the germline V gene. Trimming removed 3 bases at V and 6 bases at J, with 13 bases between. This CDR3 is CASSDPLSGDTQYF. Here the CDR3 DNA reads TGTGCCAGCAGTGACCCCCTTAGCGGCGATACGCAGTATTTT.

This chain connects TRBV19 to TRBJ1-2, with TRBD1 matching 7 bases. CDR3 length: 14 residues. J gave up 3 bases and V 1 base, and 2 bases lay outside the gene matches. The germline V gene encodes CDR1 LNHDA and CDR2 SQIVND (reference sequence). CDR3 nucleotide sequence: TGTGCCAGTAGTATAGCGCAGGGGGACTATGGCTACACCTTC. Residues: CASSIAQGDYGYTF.

The chain has TRBV5-6 and TRBJ2-5, with 8 bases fitting TRBD1. The CDR3 has 16 residues. Germline V gives CDR1 SGHDT, CDR2 YYEEEE. V was pared by 6 bases and J by 9 bases, with 19 bases of the junction left unmatched. CDR3 loop: CASIVSYGQGKVAQYF. CDR3 coding DNA: TGTGCCAGCATCGTTAGTTACGGACAGGGCAAGGTGGCCCAGTACTTC.

The chain has TRBV19 and TRBJ2-3, with 9 bases lining up with TRBD1. V dropped 3 bases and J dropped 1; count of bases not matched to a gene: 2. Germline-derived CDR1 and CDR2 are LNHDA and SQIVND (reference sequence). The CDR3 is 15 residues long. CDR3 bases: TGTGCCAGTAGTATTAGGACAGGGGGCACAGATACGCAGTATTTT. As protein: CASSIRTGGTDTQYF.

The V call is TRBV28, the J call TRBJ1-1; the D is unclear. Deletions cut 1 base from V and 0 bases from J, with 9 bases between. The CDR3 has 15 residues. The V gene's germline CDR1 is MDHEN and CDR2 SYDVKM. The CDR3 reads CASSLLGQMNTEAFF. CDR3 in DNA: TGTGCCAGCAGTTTATTAGGGCAGATGAACACTGAAGCTTTCTTT.

V is TRBV19 and J is TRBJ1-5; D is perhaps TRBD1 (5 bases). Trimming cost V 8 bases and J 6 bases, with 14 bases left between them. The CDR3 covers 13 residues. Germline-derived CDR1 and CDR2 are LNHDA and SQIVND (reference sequence). The CDR3 here is CASCRGRGQPQHF. The CDR3 nucleotides read TGTGCCAGTTGCAGAGGAAGGGGTCAGCCCCAGCATTTT.

The chain is built from TRBV15 and TRBJ1-6; D is perhaps TRBD1 (5 bases). The V gene's germline CDR1 is LNHNV and CDR2 YYDKDF (reference sequence). The CDR3 extends over 14 amino acids. Trimming shortened V by 1 base and J by 7 bases, and 8 bases separated the two germline ends. CDR3 bases: TGTGCCACCAGCAGAGTAGCAGGGAATTCACCCCTCCACTTT. Translating gives CATSRVAGNSPLHF.

The chain combines TRBV7-8 with TRBJ2-1; D gene ambiguous. CDR3 size: 11 residues. The germline V gene has CDR1 SGHVS and CDR2 FQNEAQ. Trimming left V 5 bases short and J 8 bases short, with 7 bases between. The CDR3, as DNA: TGTGCCAGCAGCCCCCTATATGAGCAGTTCTTC. This gives the protein CASSPLYEQFF.

The chain couples TRBV18 to TRBJ1-5; D is uncertain. The V and J ends lost 6 bases and 7 bases respectively, with 16 bases between them. The CDR3 is 14 amino acids. CDR1 is KGHSH, CDR2 LQKENI, per germline. Here the CDR3 reads CASSGSSRGQPQHF. The CDR3, as DNA: TGTGCCAGCTCTGGGAGCAGCCGGGGACAGCCCCAGCATTTT. The variable domain in full, completed from reference TRBV18 and TRBJ1-5, reads NAGVMQNPRHLVRRRGQEARLRCSPMKGHSHVYWYRQLPEEGLKFMVYLQKENIIDESGMPKERFSAEFPKEGPSILRIQQVVRGDSAAYFCASSGSSRGQPQHFGDGTRLSIL.

This sequence joins TRBV11-2 and TRBJ2-2; a possible D gene is TRBD1 (6 bases). Trimming removed 5 bases from V and 1 base from J, with 11 bases in between. Germline V gene sequence: CDR1 SGHAT, CDR2 FQNNGV. CDR3 size: 15 residues. The chain's CDR3 is CASSPGTLNTGELFF. DNA for the CDR3: TGTGCCAGCAGCCCCGGGACATTGAACACCGGGGAGCTGTTTTTT. Drawing the rest from reference TRBV11-2 and TRBJ2-2, the complete variable domain is EAGVAQSPRYKIIEKRQSVAFWCNPISGHATLYWYQQILGQGPKLLIQFQNNGVVDDSQLPKDRFSAERLKGVDSTLKIQPAKLEDSAVYLCASSPGTLNTGELFFGEGSRLTVL.